These 9 T cell receptor beta chains were sequenced from one sample in a study of early T cells in non-severe SARS-CoV-2 infection (dated by TCRdb to the early 2020s). Libraries were constructed by 5' RACE. TCRdb records NextSeq 500 as the sequencer. TCRdb's own reprocessing of the public reads used fastp at Q25 and MiXCR and kept productive beta chains. One record per CDR3 amino acid sequence lists the most common genes and DNA. This sample holds more than 90,000 distinct CDR3 sequences; 9.5% to 12% were observed only once. The top ten constitute around 4.7% of the sample. The sample taken for sequencing was whole blood. These receptors were obtained from an adult who was a healthcare worker with PCR-confirmed SARS-CoV-2 infection or an uninfected control (not recorded which).

This clonotype was detected ten times or more. The genes are TRBV21-1 and TRBJ2-3. TRBV21-1 is annotated as a pseudogene. CDR3 length: 16 amino acids. CDR3 residues: CASSKATAQDTDTQYF. The CDR3 nucleotides read TGTGCCAGCAGCAAAGCTACAGCCCAGGACACAGATACGCAGTATTTT.

This clonotype was seen repeatedly, ten times or more. The CDR3 DNA sequence: TGTGCCAGCAGCTTAGCTGGGGGACAGACGATATCCTACAATGAGCAGTTCTTC. As protein: CASSLAGGQTISYNEQFF. The V call is TRBV7-8, the J call TRBJ2-1; 7 nucleotides line up with TRBD1. With V trimmed by 0 bases and J by 1 base, 9 bases remained unmatched. This CDR3 comprises 18 residues. The germline V gene has CDR1 SGHVS and CDR2 FQNEAQ.

CDR3 DNA sequence: TGCAGTGCCCGGACGGCGAACACTGAAGCTTTCTTT. Translated, it gives CSARTANTEAFF. The chain combines TRBV20-1 with TRBJ1-1, with D hard to call. Germline CDR1 reads DFQATT; CDR2 reads SNEGSKA (reference sequence). The CDR3 consists of 12 residues. The V end lost 6 bases, the J end lost 1 base, and 9 bases lay between the germline ends.

This chain links TRBV5-1 with TRBJ2-7; TRBD2 matches at 8 bases. V shed 2 bases, J shed 5 bases, and the junction held 6 bases outside the gene matches. This CDR3 is built from 14 residues. Germline CDR1 SGHRS, CDR2 YFSETQ. The CDR3 sequence: CASSLTGGPDEQYF. CDR3 coding DNA: TGCGCCAGCAGCTTAACGGGAGGGCCAGACGAGCAGTACTTC.

The genes are TRBV9 and TRBJ2-3; 7 nucleotides line up with TRBD1. The CDR3 runs to 15 residues. In germline, CDR1 is SGDLS, CDR2 YYNGEE. V shed 3 bases, J shed 6 bases, and the junction held 10 bases outside the gene matches. The CDR3 sequence: CASSEQGLSLDTQYF. DNA of the CDR3: TGTGCCAGCAGCGAACAGGGGTTATCTTTGGATACGCAGTATTTT.

This clonotype was counted at least ten times. The gene calls are TRBV19 and TRBJ1-4; no firm D call. There are 13 residues in the CDR3. V lost 4 bases and J 5 bases, leaving 8 bases between the germline ends. Germline CDR1 is LNHDA and CDR2 is SQIVND (reference sequence). The CDR3 protein is CASSNGRNEKLFF. The CDR3 nucleotides read TGTGCCAGTAGTAATGGACGGAATGAAAAACTGTTTTTT.

This clonotype was observed at least ten times. The chain carries TRBV27 and TRBJ2-2; tentative D call: TRBD1 (5 bases). Per the germline V gene, CDR1 is MNHEY and CDR2 is SMNVEV (reference sequence). Trimming stripped 6 bases from V and 4 bases from J, with 12 bases between. The CDR3 is 14 amino acids. The CDR3 DNA reads as TGTGCCAGCAGCCCAGGGTTGGGCACCGGGGAGCTGTTTTTT. Translating it yields CASSPGLGTGELFF.

The chain combines TRBV10-3 with TRBJ2-5; D perhaps matches TRBD2 (5 bases). The CDR3 contains 13 residues. Germline V lookup: CDR1 ENHRY, CDR2 SYGVKD. V was pared by 4 bases and J by 5 bases, with 11 bases between. The CDR3 DNA is TGTGCCATCAGTGCGTTCGGGAAGGAGACCCAGTACTTC. It translates to CAISAFGKETQYF.

This clonotype has at least ten counts. The chain employs TRBV6-5 and TRBJ1-2; weak D call: TRBD1 (5 bases). The germline gives CDR1 MNHEY, CDR2 SVGAGI. This CDR3 is built from 16 residues. The ends were cut back, 6 bases at V and 8 bases at J, with 25 bases in the middle. CDR3: CASSTIIRGSQRGYTF. The CDR3 nucleotides are TGTGCCAGCAGCACGATCATCCGGGGCAGCCAGAGAGGCTACACCTTC.